This T cell receptor (beta chain) is drawn from a study of blood T cell repertoires in COVID-19. Study-level information: Acute-phase and convalescent COVID-19 samples originated in the United States, Italy and Spain.

After removal of 6 bases from V and 4 bases from J, the junction contained 13 bases not matched to a gene. The CDR3 loop spans 16 amino acids. CDR1 LGHDT and CDR2 YNNKEL come from the germline V gene (reference sequence). The table came from immunoSEQ multiplex PCR; TCRdb's copy has only in-frame clones and leaves some out. The table includes tens of thousands of clones, 88% detected once. The sequence was collected from a human donor in a cohort sampled during active COVID-19. This chain joins TRBV3-1 (or the pseudogene TRBV3-2) and TRBJ2-7; 9 nucleotides align to TRBD1. The material sequenced was peripheral blood. The CDR3 loop reads CASRRTGTGNGYEQYF. Here the CDR3 DNA reads TGTGCCAGCAGGAGGACCGGGACAGGGAATGGGTACGAGCAGTACTTC.